This T cell receptor (beta chain) was captured in a study of blood T cell repertoires in COVID-19 (TCRdb year 2020). With respect to the entire study: Samples covering the acute and convalescent phases of COVID-19 were provided by collaborators in the United States, Italy and Spain. A de-identified subject ID, COVID-19 status, age in years and sex were almost always included in the sample metadata. The repertoires were released in a freely available public database meant as a resource for research on the immune response to SARS-CoV-2. The samples were drawn from the first 160 participants of the ongoing ImmuneRACE study and from 1,200 or so subjects provided by 6 global collaborators. Deeply sampled blood TCRbeta repertoires from subjects exposed to, actively infected with, or recovered from COVID-19 were included in the dataset. Where available, HLA class I and class II types were obtained from metadata supplied by the sample provider rather than from assay-based typing. The prospective study material was composed of cDNA or gDNA derived from T cells, B-cell-depleted T cells, or PBMCs.

Each collaborating institution followed its own protocols to collect whole blood in K2EDTA tubes. For TCRbeta analysis, collaborators shipped samples in one of three forms: frozen whole blood, isolated PBMCs, or DNA extracted from either of those sample types. Concerning this clone itself: The antigen this receptor binds is unknown. Base-call qualities are not available, and no considerably larger clone is one nucleotide away.

The paper as a whole reports these results and caveats: How much clinical and demographic metadata was included differed by source and by participant, and the metadata was provided uncurated.

TCRbeta CDR3 regions were amplified from genomic DNA by means of the immunoSEQ Assay, a bias-controlled multiplex PCR. Per the source publication's procedure: The number of nucleated cells in each sample was estimated from the amplification of reference gene primers within the assay. To quantify the absolute abundance of each unique TCRbeta CDR3 rearrangement, sequence reads were collapsed and filtered. For each sample, productive Simpson clonality was calculated as the square root of Simpson's diversity index across productive rearrangements. TCRdb holds this immuneACCESS table with in-frame rearrangements only. Some clones are missing; in checked studies, unresolved V genes explain under half, and the rest has no known cause. The V and J calls and the clone size are those of that table, but D and trimming were determined from the DNA. This sample comprises around 270,000 clones, approximately 86% of them detected only once. The ten biggest clones cover about 2.1% of the sample.

The receptor comes from a man aged 25-45 years with active or convalescent COVID-19. The material sequenced was peripheral blood.

The DNA sequence is as follows: TGTGCCAGCAGCCCAGGTTACTCTTCACCCCTCCACTTT. This gives the protein CASSPGYSSPLHF. This chain joins TRBV5-4 to TRBJ1-6, with the D gene not clear enough to name. The germline V gene encodes CDR1 SGHNT and CDR2 YYREEE (reference sequence). V is shortened by 4 bases, J by 9 bases, and the region joining them spans 11 bases. Taken from cysteine to phenylalanine, the CDR3 has 13 residues. Just the 39-base CDR3 DNA is kept, in frame starting at base 1.